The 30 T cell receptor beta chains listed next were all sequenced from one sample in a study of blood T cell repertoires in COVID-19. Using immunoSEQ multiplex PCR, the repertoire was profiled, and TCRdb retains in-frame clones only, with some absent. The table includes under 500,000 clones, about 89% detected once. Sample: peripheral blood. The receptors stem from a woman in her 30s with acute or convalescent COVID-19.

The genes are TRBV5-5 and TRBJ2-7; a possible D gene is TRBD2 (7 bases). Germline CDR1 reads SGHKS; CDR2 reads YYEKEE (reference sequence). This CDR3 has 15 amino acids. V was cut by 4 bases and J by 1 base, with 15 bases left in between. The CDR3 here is CASSAVGGLSYEQYF. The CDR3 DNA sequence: TGTGCCAGCAGCGCTGTCGGGGGGCTTTCCTACGAGCAGTACTTC. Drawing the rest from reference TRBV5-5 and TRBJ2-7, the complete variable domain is DAGVTQSPTHLIKTRGQQVTLRCSPISGHKSVSWYQQVLGQGPQFIFQYYEKEERGRGNFPDRFSARQFPNYSSELNVNALLLGDSALYLCASSAVGGLSYEQYFGPGTRLTVT.

The CDR3 DNA is TGTGCCAGCAGCTCACTAGCGGGGCGGGAGACCCAGTACTTC. It translates to CASSSLAGRETQYF. V and J are TRBV11-2 and TRBJ2-5, with 10 bases fitting TRBD2. CDR1 is SGHAT and CDR2 is FQNNGV in the germline V gene. The CDR3 spans 14 residues. V shed 4 bases, J shed 5 bases, and the junction held 4 bases outside the gene matches.

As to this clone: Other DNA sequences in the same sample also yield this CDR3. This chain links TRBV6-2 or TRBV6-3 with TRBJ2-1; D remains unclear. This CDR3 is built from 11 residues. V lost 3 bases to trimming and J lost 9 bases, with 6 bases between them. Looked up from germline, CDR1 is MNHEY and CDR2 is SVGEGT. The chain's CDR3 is CASSYSGEQFF. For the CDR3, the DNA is TGTGCCAGCAGTTATTCAGGTGAGCAGTTCTTC.

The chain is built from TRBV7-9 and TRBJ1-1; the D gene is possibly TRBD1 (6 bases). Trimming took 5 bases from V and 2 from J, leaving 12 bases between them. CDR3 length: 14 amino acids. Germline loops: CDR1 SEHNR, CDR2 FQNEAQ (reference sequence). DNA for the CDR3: TGTGCCAGCAGCCCATACAGGGATAACACTGAAGCTTTCTTT. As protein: CASSPYRDNTEAFF.

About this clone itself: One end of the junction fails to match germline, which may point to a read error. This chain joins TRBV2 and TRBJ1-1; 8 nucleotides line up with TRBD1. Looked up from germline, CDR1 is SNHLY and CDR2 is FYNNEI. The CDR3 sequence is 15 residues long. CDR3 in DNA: TGTGCCAGCACCCGCGGGGACAGGTCCAACATTGAAGCTTTCTTT. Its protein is CASTRGDRSNIEAFF.

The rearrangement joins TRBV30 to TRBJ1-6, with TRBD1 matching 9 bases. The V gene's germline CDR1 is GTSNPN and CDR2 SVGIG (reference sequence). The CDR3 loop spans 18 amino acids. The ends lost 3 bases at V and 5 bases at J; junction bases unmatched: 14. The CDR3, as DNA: TGTGCCTGGAGCCCAGGCCTAGGACAGGGGCTTCATAATTCACCCCTCCACTTT. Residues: CAWSPGLGQGLHNSPLHF.

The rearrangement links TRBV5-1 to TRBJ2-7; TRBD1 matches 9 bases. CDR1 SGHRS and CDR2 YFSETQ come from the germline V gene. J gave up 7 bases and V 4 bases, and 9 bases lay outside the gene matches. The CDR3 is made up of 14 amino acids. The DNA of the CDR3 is TGCGCCAGCAGCCCTGGGACAGGGTCGTGGGAGCAGTACTTC. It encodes CASSPGTGSWEQYF.

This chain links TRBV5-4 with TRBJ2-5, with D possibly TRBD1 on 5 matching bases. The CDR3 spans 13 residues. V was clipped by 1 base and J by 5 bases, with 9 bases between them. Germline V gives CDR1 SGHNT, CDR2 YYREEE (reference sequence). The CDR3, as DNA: TGTGCCAGCAGCTTGAAGGGGCAGGAGACCCAGTACTTC. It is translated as CASSLKGQETQYF.

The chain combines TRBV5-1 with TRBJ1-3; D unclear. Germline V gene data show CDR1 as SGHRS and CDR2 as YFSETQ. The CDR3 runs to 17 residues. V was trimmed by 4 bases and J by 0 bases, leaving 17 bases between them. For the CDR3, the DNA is TGCGCCAGCAGCCCCAATTTAAATGCGGCCTCTGGAAACACCATATATTTT. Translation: CASSPNLNAASGNTIYF.

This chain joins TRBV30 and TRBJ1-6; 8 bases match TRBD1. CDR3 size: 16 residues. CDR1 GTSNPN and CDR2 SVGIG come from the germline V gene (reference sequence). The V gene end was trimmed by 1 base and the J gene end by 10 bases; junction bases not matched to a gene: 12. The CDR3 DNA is TGTGCCTGGAGTGGGGGTCCGGGACAGGTCCTCTCACCCCTCCACTTT. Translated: CAWSGGPGQVLSPLHF. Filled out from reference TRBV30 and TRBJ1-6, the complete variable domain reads SQTIHQWPATLVQPVGSPLSLECTVEGTSNPNLYWYRQAAGRGLQLLFYSVGIGQISSEVPQNLSASRPQDRQFILSSKKLLLSDSGFYLCAWSGGPGQVLSPLHFGNGTRLTVT.

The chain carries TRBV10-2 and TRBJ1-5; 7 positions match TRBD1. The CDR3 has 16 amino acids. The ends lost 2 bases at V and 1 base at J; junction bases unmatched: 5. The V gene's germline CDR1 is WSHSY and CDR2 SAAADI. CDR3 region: CASSEGGTVSNQPQHF. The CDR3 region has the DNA TGCGCCAGCAGTGAGGGCGGGACAGTGAGCAATCAGCCCCAGCATTTT.

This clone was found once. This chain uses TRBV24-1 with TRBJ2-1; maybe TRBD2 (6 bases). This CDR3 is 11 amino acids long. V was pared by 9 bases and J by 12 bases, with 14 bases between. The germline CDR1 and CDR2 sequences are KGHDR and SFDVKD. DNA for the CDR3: TGTGCCACCGGGGAGGAGGGAACGCAGTTCTTC. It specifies CATGEEGTQFF.

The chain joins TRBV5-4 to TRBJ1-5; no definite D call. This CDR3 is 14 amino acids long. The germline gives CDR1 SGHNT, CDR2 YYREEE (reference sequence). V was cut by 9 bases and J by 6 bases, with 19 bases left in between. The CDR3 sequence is CATGYLGNAQPQHF. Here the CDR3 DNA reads TGTGCCACGGGATATCTGGGTAACGCTCAGCCCCAGCATTTT.

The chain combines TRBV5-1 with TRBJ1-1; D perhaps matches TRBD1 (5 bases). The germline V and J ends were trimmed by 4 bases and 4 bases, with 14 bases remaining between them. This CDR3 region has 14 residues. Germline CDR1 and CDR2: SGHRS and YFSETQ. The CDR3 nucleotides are TGCGCCAGCAGCCCCGGGCGGGGGATCACTGAAGCTTTCTTT. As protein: CASSPGRGITEAFF. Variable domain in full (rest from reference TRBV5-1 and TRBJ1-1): KAGVTQTPRYLIKTRGQQVTLSCSPISGHRSVSWYQQTPGQGLQFLFEYFSETQRNKGNFPGRFSGRQFSNSRSEMNVSTLELGDSALYLCASSPGRGITEAFFGQGTRLTVV.

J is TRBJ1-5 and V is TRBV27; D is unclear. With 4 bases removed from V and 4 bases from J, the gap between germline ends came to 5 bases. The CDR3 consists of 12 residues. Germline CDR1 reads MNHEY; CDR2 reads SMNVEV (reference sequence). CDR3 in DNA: TGTGCCAGCAGTTCACAAAATCAGCCCCAGCATTTT. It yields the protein CASSSQNQPQHF.

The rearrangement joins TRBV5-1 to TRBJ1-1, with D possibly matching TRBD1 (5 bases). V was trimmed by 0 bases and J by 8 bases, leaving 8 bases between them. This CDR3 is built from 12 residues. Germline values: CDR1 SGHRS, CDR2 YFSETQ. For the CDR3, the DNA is TGCGCCAGCAGCTTGGCCGACAGAGAAGCTTTCTTT. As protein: CASSLADREAFF.

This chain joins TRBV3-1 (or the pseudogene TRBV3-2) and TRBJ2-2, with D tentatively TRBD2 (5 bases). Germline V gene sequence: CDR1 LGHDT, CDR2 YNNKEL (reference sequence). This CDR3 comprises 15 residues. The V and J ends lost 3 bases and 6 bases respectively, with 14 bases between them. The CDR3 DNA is TGTGCCAGCAGCCAGGGAGAGGGTAGATCCGGGGAGCTGTTTTTT. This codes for CASSQGEGRSGELFF.

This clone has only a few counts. The CDR3: CAWGGGASPLHF. CDR3 bases: TGTGCCTGGGGCGGGGGGGCTTCACCCCTCCACTTT. The rearrangement uses TRBV30 and TRBJ1-6, with D possibly being TRBD1 (6 bases). The CDR3 loop spans 12 amino acids. Trimming took 5 bases from V and 9 from J, leaving 11 bases between them. Germline values: CDR1 GTSNPN, CDR2 SVGIG (reference sequence). The full variable domain, with the rest looked up from reference TRBV30 and TRBJ1-6, is SQTIHQWPATLVQPVGSPLSLECTVEGTSNPNLYWYRQAAGRGLQLLFYSVGIGQISSEVPQNLSASRPQDRQFILSSKKLLLSDSGFYLCAWGGGASPLHFGNGTRLTVT.

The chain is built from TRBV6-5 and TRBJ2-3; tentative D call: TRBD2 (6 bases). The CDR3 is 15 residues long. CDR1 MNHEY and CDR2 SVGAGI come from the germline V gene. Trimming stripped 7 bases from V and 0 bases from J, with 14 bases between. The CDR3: CASILRRASTDTQYF. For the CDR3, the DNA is TGTGCCAGCATTCTCAGGAGGGCAAGCACAGATACGCAGTATTTT.

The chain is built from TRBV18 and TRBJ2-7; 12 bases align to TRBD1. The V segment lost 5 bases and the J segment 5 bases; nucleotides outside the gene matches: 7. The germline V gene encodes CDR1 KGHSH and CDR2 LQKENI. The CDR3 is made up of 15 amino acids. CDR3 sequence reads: CASSTGGTGGNEQYF. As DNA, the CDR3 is TGTGCCAGCTCAACAGGTGGGACAGGGGGCAACGAGCAGTACTTC. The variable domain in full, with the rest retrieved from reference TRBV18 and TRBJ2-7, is NAGVMQNPRHLVRRRGQEARLRCSPMKGHSHVYWYRQLPEEGLKFMVYLQKENIIDESGMPKERFSAEFPKEGPSILRIQQVVRGDSAAYFCASSTGGTGGNEQYFGPGTRLTVT.

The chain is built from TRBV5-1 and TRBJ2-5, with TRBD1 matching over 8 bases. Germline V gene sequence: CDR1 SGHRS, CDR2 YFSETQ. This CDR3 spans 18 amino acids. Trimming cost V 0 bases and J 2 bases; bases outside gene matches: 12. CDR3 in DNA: TGCGCCAGCAGCTTGGCCCGGACAGGGTCCCCCTCTCAAGAGACCCAGTACTTC. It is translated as CASSLARTGSPSQETQYF.

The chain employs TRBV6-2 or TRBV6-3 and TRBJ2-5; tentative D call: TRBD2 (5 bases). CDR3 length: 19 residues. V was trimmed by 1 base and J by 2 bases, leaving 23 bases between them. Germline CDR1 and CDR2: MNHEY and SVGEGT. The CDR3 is CASSYFALLGVRGQETQYF. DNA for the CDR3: TGTGCCAGCAGTTACTTTGCTCTCCTCGGGGTACGTGGGCAAGAGACCCAGTACTTC.

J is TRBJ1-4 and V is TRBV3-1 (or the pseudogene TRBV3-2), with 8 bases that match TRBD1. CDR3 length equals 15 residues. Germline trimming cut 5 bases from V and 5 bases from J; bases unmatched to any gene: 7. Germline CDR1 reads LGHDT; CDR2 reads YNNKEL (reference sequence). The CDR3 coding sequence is TGTGCCAGCAGCTCGGGACAGGAAGCAAATGAAAAACTGTTTTTT. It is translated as CASSSGQEANEKLFF.

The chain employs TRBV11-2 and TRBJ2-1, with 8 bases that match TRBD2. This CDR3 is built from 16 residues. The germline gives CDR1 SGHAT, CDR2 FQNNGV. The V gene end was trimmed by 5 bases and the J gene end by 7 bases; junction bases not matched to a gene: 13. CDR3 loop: CASSTRGAGEKNEQFF. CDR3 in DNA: TGTGCCAGCAGCACTCGGGGAGCGGGGGAGAAAAATGAGCAGTTCTTC.

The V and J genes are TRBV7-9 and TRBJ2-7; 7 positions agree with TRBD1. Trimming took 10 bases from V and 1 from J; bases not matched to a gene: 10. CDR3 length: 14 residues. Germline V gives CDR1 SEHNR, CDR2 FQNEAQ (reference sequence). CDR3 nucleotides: TGTGCCACCGAGGGGGCTGCGTTATCCTACGAGCAGTACTTC. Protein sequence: CATEGAALSYEQYF.

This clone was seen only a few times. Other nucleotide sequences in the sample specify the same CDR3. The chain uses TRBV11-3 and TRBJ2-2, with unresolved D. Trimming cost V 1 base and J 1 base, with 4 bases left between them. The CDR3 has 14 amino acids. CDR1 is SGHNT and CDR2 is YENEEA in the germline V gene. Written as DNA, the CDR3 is TGTGCCAGCAGCTTAGGACAGAACACCGGGGAGCTGTTTTTT. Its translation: CASSLGQNTGELFF.

CDR3 bases: TGCAGCGTTGAATTGGGCCTGAGCTCCTACGAGCAGTACTTC. It specifies CSVELGLSSYEQYF. The chain employs TRBV29-1 and TRBJ2-7; D call uncertain. Germline V gives CDR1 SQVTM, CDR2 ANQGSEA. The CDR3 loop spans 14 amino acids. The V end was cut by 2 bases, the J end by 0 bases, with 11 bases between.

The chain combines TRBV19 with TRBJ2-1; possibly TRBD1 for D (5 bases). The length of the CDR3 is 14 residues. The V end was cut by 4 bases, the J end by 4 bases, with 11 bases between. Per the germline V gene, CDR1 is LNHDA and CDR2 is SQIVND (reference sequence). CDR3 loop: CASSSRVSYNEQFF. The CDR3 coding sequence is TGTGCCAGTAGTAGCAGGGTCTCGTACAATGAGCAGTTCTTC.

The DNA of the CDR3 is TGTGCCAGCAGTTTACCGGGAGGGCACTTCTTTAATCAGCCCCAGCATTTT. Its translation is CASSLPGGHFFNQPQHF. The rearrangement links TRBV5-5 to TRBJ1-5, with unresolved D. Germline V gives CDR1 SGHKS, CDR2 YYEKEE (reference sequence). V was pared by 5 bases and J by 4 bases, with 22 bases between. There are 17 residues in the CDR3.

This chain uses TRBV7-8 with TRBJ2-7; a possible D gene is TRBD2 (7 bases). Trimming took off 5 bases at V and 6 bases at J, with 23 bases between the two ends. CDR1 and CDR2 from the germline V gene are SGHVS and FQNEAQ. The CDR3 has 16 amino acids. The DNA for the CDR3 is TGTGCCAGCAGCCTGGGGGGGCACACCGGGGCGAGCGAGCAGTACTTC. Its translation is CASSLGGHTGASEQYF.